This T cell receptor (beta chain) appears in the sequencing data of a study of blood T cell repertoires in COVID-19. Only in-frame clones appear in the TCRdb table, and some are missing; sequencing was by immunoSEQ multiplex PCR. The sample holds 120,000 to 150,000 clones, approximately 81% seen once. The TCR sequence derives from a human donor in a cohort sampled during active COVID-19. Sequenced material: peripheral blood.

CDR3 loop: CSLSSTVGTEAFF. The CDR3 region has the DNA TGCAGCTTGTCCTCGACAGTCGGCACTGAAGCTTTCTTT. The chain has TRBV29-1 and TRBJ1-1; D may be TRBD1 (5 bases). V was shortened by 8 bases and J by 4 bases, with 17 bases between the two germline ends. In germline, CDR1 is SQVTM, CDR2 ANQGSEA. There are 13 residues in the CDR3. Combining the CDR3 with reference TRBV29-1 and TRBJ1-1 gives the whole variable domain SAVISQKPSRDICQRGTSLTIQCQVDSQVTMMFWYRQQPGQSLTLIATANQGSEATYESGFVIDKFPISRPNLTFSTLTVSNMSPEDSSIYLCSLSSTVGTEAFFGQGTRLTVV.